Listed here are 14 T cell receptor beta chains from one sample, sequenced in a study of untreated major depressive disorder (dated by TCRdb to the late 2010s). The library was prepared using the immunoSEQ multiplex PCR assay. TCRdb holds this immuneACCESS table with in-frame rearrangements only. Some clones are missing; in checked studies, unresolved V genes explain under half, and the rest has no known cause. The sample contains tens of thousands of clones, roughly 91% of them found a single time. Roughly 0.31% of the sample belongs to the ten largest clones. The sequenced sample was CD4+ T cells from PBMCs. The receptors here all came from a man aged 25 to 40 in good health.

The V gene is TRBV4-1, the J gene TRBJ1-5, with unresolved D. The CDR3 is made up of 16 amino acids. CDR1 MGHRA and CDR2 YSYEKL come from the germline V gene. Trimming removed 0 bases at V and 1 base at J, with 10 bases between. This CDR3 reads CASSQDTPGSNQPQHF. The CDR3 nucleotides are TGCGCCAGCAGCCAAGATACGCCTGGGAGCAATCAGCCCCAGCATTTT.

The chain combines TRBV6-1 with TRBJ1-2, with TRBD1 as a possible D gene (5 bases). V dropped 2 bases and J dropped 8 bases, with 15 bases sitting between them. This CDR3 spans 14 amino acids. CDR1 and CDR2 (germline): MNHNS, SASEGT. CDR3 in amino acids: CASSEMVRGDGYTF. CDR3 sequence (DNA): TGTGCCAGCAGTGAAATGGTGCGGGGCGACGGCTACACCTTC.

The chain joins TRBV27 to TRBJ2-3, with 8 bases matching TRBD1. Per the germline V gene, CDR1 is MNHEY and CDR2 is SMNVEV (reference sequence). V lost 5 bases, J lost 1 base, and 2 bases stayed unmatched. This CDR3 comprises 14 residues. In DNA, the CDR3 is TGTGCCAGCAGTGTGGACAGGGGCACAGATACGCAGTATTTT. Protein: CASSVDRGTDTQYF.

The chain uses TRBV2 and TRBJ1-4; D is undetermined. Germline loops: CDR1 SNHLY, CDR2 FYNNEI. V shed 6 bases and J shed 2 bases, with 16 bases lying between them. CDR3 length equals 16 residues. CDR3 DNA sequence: TGTGCCAGCAGGACCGGGTTCCGGGCGACTAATGAAAAACTGTTTTTT. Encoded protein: CASRTGFRATNEKLFF.

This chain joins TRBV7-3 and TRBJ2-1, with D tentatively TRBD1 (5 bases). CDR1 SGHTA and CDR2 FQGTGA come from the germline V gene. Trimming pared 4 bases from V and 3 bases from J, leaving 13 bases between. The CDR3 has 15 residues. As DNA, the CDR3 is TGTGCCAGCAGCTCCTCCTTGGGGCGCTACAATGAGCAGTTCTTC. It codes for CASSSSLGRYNEQFF. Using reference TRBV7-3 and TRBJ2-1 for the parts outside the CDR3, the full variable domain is GAGVSQTPSNKVTEKGKYVELRCDPISGHTALYWYRQSLGQGPEFLIYFQGTGAADDSGLPNDRFFAVRPEGSVSTLKIQRTERGDSAVYLCASSSSLGRYNEQFFGPGTRLTVL.

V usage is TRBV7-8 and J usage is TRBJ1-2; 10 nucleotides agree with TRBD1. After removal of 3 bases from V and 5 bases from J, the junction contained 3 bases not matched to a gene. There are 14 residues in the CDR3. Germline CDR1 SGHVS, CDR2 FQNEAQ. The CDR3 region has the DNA TGTGCCAGCAGCTTGACAGGGGGCGTGTATGGCTACACCTTC. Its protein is CASSLTGGVYGYTF. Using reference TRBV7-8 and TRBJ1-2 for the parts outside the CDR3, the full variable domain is GAGVSQSPRYKVAKRGQDVALRCDPISGHVSLFWYQQALGQGPEFLTYFQNEAQLDKSGLPSDRFFAERPEGSVSTLKIQRTQQEDSAVYLCASSLTGGVYGYTFGSGTRLTVV.

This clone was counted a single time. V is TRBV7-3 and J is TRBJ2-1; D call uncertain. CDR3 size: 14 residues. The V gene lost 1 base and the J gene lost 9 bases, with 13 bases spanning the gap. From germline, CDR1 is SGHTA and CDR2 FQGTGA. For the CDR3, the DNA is TGTGCCAGCAGCTTAAGCAATAGAGGTCCTGAGCAGTTCTTC. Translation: CASSLSNRGPEQFF.

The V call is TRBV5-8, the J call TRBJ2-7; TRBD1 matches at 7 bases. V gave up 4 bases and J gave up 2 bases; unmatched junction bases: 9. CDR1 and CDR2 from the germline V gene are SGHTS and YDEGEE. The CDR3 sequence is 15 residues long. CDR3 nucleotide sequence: TGTGCCAGCAGCCGGGGATCGGGACAGACCTACGAGCAGTACTTC. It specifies CASSRGSGQTYEQYF.

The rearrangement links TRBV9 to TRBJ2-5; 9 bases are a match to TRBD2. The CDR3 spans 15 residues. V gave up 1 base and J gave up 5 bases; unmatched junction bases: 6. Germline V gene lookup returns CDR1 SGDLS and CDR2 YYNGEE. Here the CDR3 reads CASSVNPSGKETQYF. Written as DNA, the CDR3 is TGTGCCAGCAGCGTAAATCCTAGCGGGAAGGAGACCCAGTACTTC.

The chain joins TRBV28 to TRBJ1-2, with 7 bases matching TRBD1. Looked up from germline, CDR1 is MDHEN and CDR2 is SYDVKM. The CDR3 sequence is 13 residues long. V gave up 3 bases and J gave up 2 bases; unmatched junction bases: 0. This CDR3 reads CASSLTGNYGYTF. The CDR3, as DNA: TGTGCCAGCAGTTTGACAGGGAACTATGGCTACACCTTC.

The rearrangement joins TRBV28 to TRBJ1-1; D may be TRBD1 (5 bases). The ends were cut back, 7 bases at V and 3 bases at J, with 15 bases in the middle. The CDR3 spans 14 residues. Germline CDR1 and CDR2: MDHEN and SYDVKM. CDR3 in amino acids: CASTVGTGDTEAFF. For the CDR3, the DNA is TGTGCCAGCACCGTAGGGACGGGGGACACTGAAGCTTTCTTT.

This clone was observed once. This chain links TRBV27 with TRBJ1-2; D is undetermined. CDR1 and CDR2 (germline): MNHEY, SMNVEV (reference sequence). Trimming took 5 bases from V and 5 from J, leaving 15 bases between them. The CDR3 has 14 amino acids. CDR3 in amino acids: CASSPRPAAYGYTF. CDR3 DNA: TGTGCCAGCAGTCCCCGGCCGGCCGCTTATGGCTACACCTTC.

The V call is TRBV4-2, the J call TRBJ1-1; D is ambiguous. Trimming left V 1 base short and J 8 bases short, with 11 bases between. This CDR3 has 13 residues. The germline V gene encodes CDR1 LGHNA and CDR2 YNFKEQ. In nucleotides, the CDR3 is TGTGCCAGCAGCCAAGGAGGGCGGATCGAAGCTTTCTTT. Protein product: CASSQGGRIEAFF.

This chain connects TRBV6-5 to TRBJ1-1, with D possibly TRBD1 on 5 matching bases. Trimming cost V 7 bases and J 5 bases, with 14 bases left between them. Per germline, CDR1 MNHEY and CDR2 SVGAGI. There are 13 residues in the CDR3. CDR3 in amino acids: CASIPSTVTEAFF. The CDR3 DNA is TGTGCCAGCATCCCTTCGACAGTTACTGAAGCTTTCTTT.